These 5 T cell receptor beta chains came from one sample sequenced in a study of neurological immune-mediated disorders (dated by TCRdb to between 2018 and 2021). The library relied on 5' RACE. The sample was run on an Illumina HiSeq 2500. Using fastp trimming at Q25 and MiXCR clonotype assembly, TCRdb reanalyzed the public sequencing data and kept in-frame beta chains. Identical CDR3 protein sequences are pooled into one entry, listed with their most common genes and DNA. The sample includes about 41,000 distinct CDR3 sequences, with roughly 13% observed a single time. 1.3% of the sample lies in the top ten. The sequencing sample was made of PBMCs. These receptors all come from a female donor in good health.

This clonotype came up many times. CDR3 residues: CASSSLAAMAYNEQFF. The CDR3 region has the DNA TGCGCCAGCAGCAGTCTAGCGGCTATGGCCTACAATGAGCAGTTCTTC. The J gene is TRBJ2-1, the V gene TRBV5-1, with 7 bases aligning to TRBD2. Germline V gene lookup returns CDR1 SGHRS and CDR2 YFSETQ. With 4 bases clipped from V and 2 bases from J, the junction kept 9 bases outside the gene matches. The CDR3 is 16 amino acids.

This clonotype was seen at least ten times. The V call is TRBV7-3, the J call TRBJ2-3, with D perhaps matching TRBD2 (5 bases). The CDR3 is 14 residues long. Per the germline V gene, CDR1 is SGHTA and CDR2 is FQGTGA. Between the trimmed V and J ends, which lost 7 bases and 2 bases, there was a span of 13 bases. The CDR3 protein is CASKVSGATDTQYF. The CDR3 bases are TGTGCCAGCAAAGTAAGCGGAGCCACAGATACGCAGTATTTT.

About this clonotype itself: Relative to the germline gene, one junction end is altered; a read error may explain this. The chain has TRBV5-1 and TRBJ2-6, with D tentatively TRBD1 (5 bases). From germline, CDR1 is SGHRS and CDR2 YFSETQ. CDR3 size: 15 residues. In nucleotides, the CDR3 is TGCGCCAGCAGCTTGGAGGGATCTGGGGCCATCGTCCTGACTTTC. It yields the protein CASSLEGSGAIVLTF.

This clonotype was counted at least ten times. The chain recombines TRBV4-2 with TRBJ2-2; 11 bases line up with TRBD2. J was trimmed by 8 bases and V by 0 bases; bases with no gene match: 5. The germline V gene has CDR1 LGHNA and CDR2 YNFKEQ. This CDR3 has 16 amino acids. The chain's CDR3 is CASSQDSSGGTGELFF. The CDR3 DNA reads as TGTGCCAGCAGCCAAGACTCTAGCGGGGGGACTGGGGAGCTGTTTTTT.

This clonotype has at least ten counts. CDR3 amino acids: CASSLPGTSEEQYF. Written as DNA, the CDR3 is TGTGCCAGCTCACTCCCCGGGACTAGTGAAGAGCAGTACTTC. The rearrangement links TRBV18 to TRBJ2-7; TRBD2 agrees at 8 bases. V shed 4 bases and J 7 bases; nucleotides not matched to a gene: 9. This CDR3 spans 14 amino acids. CDR1 and CDR2 from the germline V gene are KGHSH and LQKENI.